This T cell receptor (beta chain) was captured in a study of blood T cell repertoires in COVID-19. Repertoires were generated with immunoSEQ multiplex PCR, while TCRdb's copy carries only in-frame clones and drops some. The data show fewer than 350,000 clones, 88% seen once. The CDR3 totals 12 residues. Deletions cut 5 bases from V and 7 bases from J, with 9 bases between. Germline loops: CDR1 MNHNY, CDR2 SVGAGI (reference sequence). The count of this clone is one. The chain links TRBV6-6 to TRBJ2-1; tentative D call: TRBD1 (6 bases). Sequencing was done on a sample of peripheral blood. This TCR was recovered from a woman under 40 with COVID-19, enrolled during active disease. In nucleotides, the CDR3 is TGTGCCAGCAGTGTCGGACAGAATGAGCAGTTCTTC. Its translation: CASSVGQNEQFF.